This paragraph reports one TCR beta chain. Looked up from germline, CDR1 is SGHRS and CDR2 is YFSETQ. The CDR3 length is 15 residues. Trimming cost V 0 bases and J 2 bases, with 11 bases left between them. The data are from a study of cytomegalovirus exposure and HLA in healthy donors. The study ran its PCR with 60 Vbeta and 13 Jbeta primers. The assay was immunoSEQ multiplex PCR, and TCRdb's table has in-frame clones only and misses some. The sample lists 100,000 to 150,000 clones, over 60% seen once, with less than 5% in the top ten. This TCR derives from a man aged 60 to 69 in good health and CMV-seropositive. The sequencing sample was made of PBMCs. The V and J genes are TRBV5-1 and TRBJ1-1; D remains unclear. For the CDR3, the DNA is TGCGCCAGCAGCTTGGGTGTGGGCTCCAACACTGAAGCTTTCTTT. It codes for CASSLGVGSNTEAFF.